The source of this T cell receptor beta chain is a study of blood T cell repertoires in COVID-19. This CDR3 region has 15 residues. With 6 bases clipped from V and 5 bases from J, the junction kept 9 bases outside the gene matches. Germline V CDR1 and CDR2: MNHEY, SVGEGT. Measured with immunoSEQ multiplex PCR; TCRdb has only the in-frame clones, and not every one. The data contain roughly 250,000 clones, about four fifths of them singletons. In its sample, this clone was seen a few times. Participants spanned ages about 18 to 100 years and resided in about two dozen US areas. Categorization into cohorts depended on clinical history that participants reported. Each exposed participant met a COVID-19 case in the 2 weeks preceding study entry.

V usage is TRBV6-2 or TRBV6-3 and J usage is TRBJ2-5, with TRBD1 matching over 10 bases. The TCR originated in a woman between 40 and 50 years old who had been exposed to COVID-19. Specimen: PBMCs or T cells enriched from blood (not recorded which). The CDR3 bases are TGTGCCAGCAGCAGATGGGACAGGGGTCGGGAGACCCAGTACTTC. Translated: CASSRWDRGRETQYF.